Below, 25 T cell receptor beta chains from the same sample are listed, as sequenced in a study of T cell responses to AZD1222 COVID-19 vaccine. Clones were read by immunoSEQ multiplex PCR, and TCRdb kept only the in-frame ones, dropping some. The sample shows 95,000 to 130,000 clones, 85% to 95% of them seen only once. Sequenced here: peripheral blood, sampled 28 days after the second AZD1222 dose. Source of these receptors: an adult who received the AZD1222 COVID-19 vaccine.

The CDR3 region is CASSRDGSNYGYTF. CDR3 sequence (DNA): TGCGCCAGCAGCCGAGACGGCTCTAACTATGGCTACACCTTC. The rearrangement uses TRBV4-1 and TRBJ1-2; D gene unclear. The V and J ends lost 4 bases and 0 bases respectively, with 9 bases between them. Germline values: CDR1 MGHRA, CDR2 YSYEKL. This CDR3 comprises 14 residues.

The CDR3 DNA reads as TGTGCCAGCAGTGAACCGGGACAGCAAGAGACCCAGTACTTC. Amino acid sequence: CASSEPGQQETQYF. The V and J genes are TRBV28 and TRBJ2-5; 7 bases are shared with TRBD1. CDR1 is MDHEN, CDR2 SYDVKM, per germline. The trim removed 5 bases at V and 2 bases at J, leaving 5 bases unmatched. The CDR3 has 14 amino acids.

The chain has TRBV5-4 and TRBJ2-1; no firm D call. CDR3 length: 13 amino acids. V was trimmed by 0 bases and J by 6 bases, leaving 7 bases between them. CDR1 is SGHNT and CDR2 is YYREEE in the germline V gene (reference sequence). The CDR3: CASSLDGRNEQFF. Here the CDR3 DNA reads TGTGCCAGCAGCTTGGACGGTCGCAATGAGCAGTTCTTC.

V is TRBV2 and J is TRBJ2-7, with 11 positions matching TRBD2. Trimming cost V 7 bases and J 4 bases; bases outside gene matches: 6. From germline, CDR1 is SNHLY and CDR2 FYNNEI. The CDR3 spans 14 residues. CDR3 sequence reads: CASKGGTSGYEQYF. CDR3 in DNA: TGTGCCAGCAAGGGGGGGACTAGCGGTTACGAGCAGTACTTC.

The rearrangement joins TRBV27 to TRBJ1-1, with 9 bases that match TRBD1. Unmatched junction bases numbered 4, after V lost 2 bases and J lost 3 bases. Germline V gene data show CDR1 as MNHEY and CDR2 as SMNVEV (reference sequence). CDR3 size: 15 residues. CDR3 amino acids: CASSLTGGPYTEAFF. DNA for the CDR3: TGTGCCAGCAGTTTAACAGGGGGCCCGTACACTGAAGCTTTCTTT.

This chain uses TRBV9 with TRBJ2-7; weak D call: TRBD1 (6 bases). V gave up 3 bases and J gave up 4 bases, with 17 bases separating them. The CDR3 has 15 residues. Germline V gene lookup returns CDR1 SGDLS and CDR2 YYNGEE. The CDR3 DNA sequence: TGTGCCAGCAGCGAAGGGGCCGGACAGCTGTACGAGCAGTACTTC. This codes for CASSEGAGQLYEQYF.

The rearrangement uses TRBV20-1 and TRBJ2-7; tentatively, D is TRBD1 or TRBD2 (6 bases each). Germline loops: CDR1 DFQATT, CDR2 SNEGSKA (reference sequence). The CDR3 extends over 8 amino acids. Trimming stripped 5 bases from V and 12 bases from J, with 8 bases between. In DNA form, the CDR3 reads TGCAGTGCTGGGGGGCGGTACTTC. Protein: CSAGGRYF.

The chain uses TRBV6-1 and TRBJ1-2; no definite D call. Trimming took 2 bases from V and 4 from J, leaving 11 bases between them. The CDR3 is 14 amino acids. CDR1 MNHNS and CDR2 SASEGT come from the germline V gene. CDR3 DNA sequence: TGTGCCAGCAGTGAAAGTCCCGAAGGCTATGGCTACACCTTC. Translating it yields CASSESPEGYGYTF.

The genes are TRBV28 and TRBJ2-7, with 8 nucleotides matching TRBD1. The CDR3 runs to 12 residues. J gave up 11 bases and V 6 bases, and 9 bases lay outside the gene matches. CDR1 and CDR2 (germline): MDHEN, SYDVKM. For the CDR3, the DNA is TGTGCCAGCAGCCAGTGGCCGGGACAGGAGTACTTC. This gives the protein CASSQWPGQEYF.

This chain links TRBV7-9 with TRBJ1-1; TRBD1 is a possible D gene (5 bases). Per the germline V gene, CDR1 is SEHNR and CDR2 is FQNEAQ (reference sequence). Between the trimmed V and J ends, which lost 6 bases and 0 bases, there was a span of 20 bases. The CDR3 runs 17 residues. The CDR3 DNA reads as TGTGCCAGCAGTCAGGGCCGAGAACCTTTTATGAACACTGAAGCTTTCTTT. The encoded protein is CASSQGREPFMNTEAFF.

The chain uses TRBV7-9 and TRBJ2-1, with D possibly matching TRBD2 (6 bases). Germline loops: CDR1 SEHNR, CDR2 FQNEAQ (reference sequence). CDR3 length: 18 amino acids. Trimming took 5 bases from V and 7 from J, leaving 27 bases between them. CDR3 coding DNA: TGTGCCAGCAGCAACATCATTATAGCGGATGAGGCGGGGAATGAGCAGTTCTTC. Protein: CASSNIIIADEAGNEQFF.

The chain uses TRBV10-1 and TRBJ2-7, with D perhaps assigned TRBD1 or TRBD2 (5 bases each). Germline CDR1 reads WNHNN; CDR2 reads SYGVQD (reference sequence). The CDR3 runs 12 residues. V dropped 4 bases and J dropped 7 bases, with 11 bases sitting between them. The DNA for the CDR3 is TGCGCCAGCAGTGGTAGTGGGGGTGAGCAGTACTTC. Translated: CASSGSGGEQYF.

A single count supports this clone. Within the sample, other DNA sequences also encode this same CDR3. The genes are TRBV20-1 and TRBJ1-5; D not resolved. CDR3 length equals 12 residues. Germline loops: CDR1 DFQATT, CDR2 SNEGSKA (reference sequence). The V end lost 3 bases, the J end lost 0 bases, and 3 bases lay between the germline ends. CDR3 sequence reads: CSASGSNQPQHF. The CDR3 nucleotides read TGCAGTGCTAGTGGTAGCAATCAGCCCCAGCATTTT.

This clone was seen a single time. V usage is TRBV5-1 and J usage is TRBJ2-1; D is unresolved. CDR3 length: 15 residues. Between the trimmed V and J ends, which lost 0 bases and 0 bases, there was a span of 7 bases. CDR1 is SGHRS and CDR2 is YFSETQ in the germline V gene. CDR3 sequence (DNA): TGCGCCAGCAGCTTGGTCCAGAACTCCTACAATGAGCAGTTCTTC. Its translation: CASSLVQNSYNEQFF.

The gene calls are TRBV7-8 and TRBJ2-7, with TRBD2 matching 9 bases. Germline V gene sequence: CDR1 SGHVS, CDR2 FQNEAQ. With V trimmed by 1 base and J by 7 bases, 14 bases remained unmatched. The CDR3 length is 17 residues. The CDR3 nucleotides are TGTGCCAGCAGCTTAGAGGTTAGCGGGAGCCCCCTGGGGGAGCAGTACTTC. Translating it yields CASSLEVSGSPLGEQYF.

The V and J genes are TRBV10-3 and TRBJ1-6, with D unresolved. Deletions cut 2 bases from V and 9 bases from J, with 11 bases between. CDR3 length: 14 amino acids. CDR1 and CDR2 from the germline V gene are ENHRY and SYGVKD. The CDR3 loop is CAISEDHGISPLHF. CDR3 nucleotides: TGTGCCATCAGTGAGGACCATGGCATTTCACCCCTCCACTTT.

The CDR3 is CASSPGGSGRAEQYF. The CDR3 region has the DNA TGTGCCAGCAGCCCGGGGGGTAGCGGGCGGGCCGAGCAGTACTTC. The chain carries TRBV9 and TRBJ2-7; the match to TRBD2 covers 7 bases. V was pared by 4 bases and J by 6 bases, with 13 bases of the junction left unmatched. This CDR3 is 15 amino acids long. Germline V lookup: CDR1 SGDLS, CDR2 YYNGEE. Full variable domain (outside the CDR3, taken from reference TRBV9 and TRBJ2-7): DSGVTQTPKHLITATGQRVTLRCSPRSGDLSVYWYQQSLDQGLQFLIQYYNGEERAKGNILERFSAQQFPDLHSELNLSSLELGDSALYFCASSPGGSGRAEQYFGPGTRLTVT.

V usage is TRBV28 and J usage is TRBJ1-2; D is unclear. The CDR3 extends over 14 amino acids. The V gene lost 3 bases and the J gene lost 5 bases, with 13 bases spanning the gap. Germline V gene lookup returns CDR1 MDHEN and CDR2 SYDVKM. CDR3 coding DNA: TGTGCCAGCAGTTTCGAGGACTCCCTATATGGCTACACCTTC. Translated, it gives CASSFEDSLYGYTF.

The chain recombines TRBV5-4 with TRBJ1-1, with D perhaps matching TRBD1 (6 bases). Germline CDR1 is SGHNT and CDR2 is YYREEE (reference sequence). The CDR3 length is 14 residues. Trimming shortened V by 2 bases and J by 5 bases, and 13 bases separated the two germline ends. CDR3: CASSFVGAWTEAFF. The CDR3 region has the DNA TGTGCCAGCAGCTTTGTGGGGGCGTGGACTGAAGCTTTCTTT.

This clone appeared a single time. CDR3 amino acids: CASTRPDPDTQYF. DNA for the CDR3: TGTGCCAGCACCAGACCGGACCCAGATACGCAGTATTTT. V and J are TRBV6-7 and TRBJ2-3; D remains ambiguous. TRBV6-7 is labeled an ORF, and its function is uncertain. The CDR3 has 13 residues. The V end was cut by 7 bases, the J end by 4 bases, with 12 bases between.

This clone appeared a single time. V and J are TRBV5-1 and TRBJ1-2; tentatively, D is TRBD1 (6 bases). V was cut by 6 bases and J by 4 bases, with 13 bases left in between. The CDR3 spans 13 residues. Germline lookup yields CDR1 SGHRS and CDR2 YFSETQ. The DNA of the CDR3 is TGCGCCAGCAACATACAGGGCGGCTATGGCTACACCTTC. Its translation is CASNIQGGYGYTF.

This clone was seen just once. This chain uses TRBV6-4 with TRBJ2-7, with 7 nucleotides matching TRBD1. The CDR3 is 14 amino acids. Germline CDR1 is MRHNA and CDR2 is SNTAGT. V was clipped by 6 bases and J by 0 bases; unmatched bases: 5. The CDR3 DNA reads as TGTGCCAGCAGCCAGGACAGGAGCTCCTACGAGCAGTACTTC. Protein product: CASSQDRSSYEQYF.

The V call is TRBV28, the J call TRBJ1-5; D call uncertain. Germline-derived CDR1 and CDR2 are MDHEN and SYDVKM. Trimming pared 3 bases from V and 0 bases from J, leaving 9 bases between. This CDR3 has 15 amino acids. The DNA for the CDR3 is TGTGCCAGCAGTTTGCTTAGATCTAGCAATCAGCCCCAGCATTTT. Its protein product is CASSLLRSSNQPQHF.

The chain joins TRBV9 to TRBJ2-1; D is undetermined. V lost 3 bases to trimming and J lost 0 bases, with 10 bases between them. CDR1 is SGDLS and CDR2 is YYNGEE in the germline V gene. This CDR3 has 15 residues. The DNA of the CDR3 is TGTGCCAGCAGCGAGGGCTCCAGCTCCTACAATGAGCAGTTCTTC. As protein: CASSEGSSSYNEQFF.

The V call is TRBV3-1 (or the pseudogene TRBV3-2), the J call TRBJ2-2; D may be TRBD2 (5 bases). The germline gives CDR1 LGHDT, CDR2 YNNKEL (reference sequence). The CDR3 totals 13 residues. Trimming pared 1 base from V and 7 bases from J, leaving 7 bases between. In nucleotides, the CDR3 is TGTGCCAGCAGCCAAGCGGAGGTCGGGGAGCTGTTTTTT. Its translation is CASSQAEVGELFF.